The 4 T cell receptor beta chains below all came from one sample that was sequenced in a study of blood T cell repertoires in COVID-19. TCRdb's copy holds only in-frame clones and misses some; the assay was immunoSEQ multiplex PCR. This sample has 150,000 to 200,000 clones, with more than 70% found just once. What was sequenced was peripheral blood. The receptors stem from a woman in her 70s who had recovered from COVID-19.

This chain joins TRBV6-1 and TRBJ2-7; D is ambiguous. V was trimmed by 0 bases and J by 6 bases, leaving 3 bases between them. From germline, CDR1 is MNHNS and CDR2 SASEGT. CDR3 size: 11 residues. The CDR3 is CASSEAREQYF. In DNA form, the CDR3 reads TGTGCCAGCAGTGAAGCGCGCGAGCAGTACTTC.

This sequence joins TRBV15 and TRBJ2-7; 7 bases line up with TRBD1. V was clipped by 4 bases and J by 5 bases; unmatched bases: 11. Germline assignment: CDR1 LNHNV and CDR2 YYDKDF (reference sequence). The CDR3 consists of 15 residues. As DNA, the CDR3 is TGTGCCACCAGCAACGCCCGTTTAGGGGGCGACGAGCAGTACTTC. The encoded protein is CATSNARLGGDEQYF.

The rearrangement joins TRBV4-3 to TRBJ2-3, with 9 bases identical to TRBD2. V dropped 4 bases and J dropped 6; count of bases not matched to a gene: 14. The germline V gene has CDR1 LGHNA and CDR2 YSLEER. The CDR3 is 17 residues long. CDR3 sequence reads: CASSPLHSGSVSDTQYF. In DNA form, the CDR3 reads TGCGCCAGCAGCCCGCTCCATAGCGGGAGTGTGTCGGATACGCAGTATTTT.

V is TRBV6-1 and J is TRBJ1-1; D gene unclear. V was shortened by 3 bases and J by 1 base, with 3 bases between the two germline ends. CDR1 MNHNS and CDR2 SASEGT come from the germline V gene. The CDR3 is 12 amino acids. CDR3 nucleotide sequence: TGTGCCAGCAGTGACCGGAACACTGAAGCTTTCTTT. It specifies CASSDRNTEAFF.